This entry lists 27 T cell receptor beta chains sequenced from one sample in a study of neurological immune-mediated disorders. MiXCR was run by TCRdb on the 5' RACE reads, yielding one entry per CDR3 protein. Among over 15,000 distinct CDR3 sequences listed, about 22% were seen once. What was sequenced was PBMCs. These receptors were obtained from a man aged 50-59 years in good health.

The chain joins TRBV24-1 to TRBJ2-3, with D unresolved. V lost 6 bases to trimming and J lost 5 bases, with 5 bases between them. This CDR3 comprises 11 residues. Germline values: CDR1 KGHDR, CDR2 SFDVKD. The CDR3: CATSLGDTQYF. The CDR3 DNA reads TGTGCCACCAGTTTAGGAGATACGCAGTATTTT.

There are many counts of this clonotype. The rearrangement uses TRBV5-6 and TRBJ1-2, with 7 positions matching TRBD1. The trim removed 7 bases at V and 4 bases at J, leaving 10 bases unmatched. The CDR3 has 14 residues. Germline V gives CDR1 SGHDT, CDR2 YYEEEE. The CDR3 DNA reads as TGTGCCAGCGGCGGACCGGGACAGCTCTATGGCTACACCTTC. This encodes CASGGPGQLYGYTF.

In its sample, this clonotype is medium-sized. The rearrangement uses TRBV5-1 and TRBJ1-4; perhaps TRBD1 as D (5 bases). V was pared by 4 bases and J by 8 bases, with 15 bases between. Germline assignment: CDR1 SGHRS and CDR2 YFSETQ. The CDR3 loop spans 14 amino acids. This chain's CDR3 is CASSRDLTSEKLFF. The CDR3 coding sequence is TGCGCCAGCAGCCGGGACCTAACGTCGGAAAAACTGTTTTTT.

This clonotype has ten or more counts. The chain combines TRBV6-6 with TRBJ2-2; 8 positions match TRBD2. This CDR3 has 16 residues. Germline trimming cut 6 bases from V and 7 bases from J; bases unmatched to any gene: 13. In germline, CDR1 is MNHNY, CDR2 SVGAGI (reference sequence). The CDR3 sequence: CASSLILAGMNGELFF. The DNA of the CDR3 is TGTGCCAGCAGCCTTATTTTAGCGGGAATGAACGGGGAGCTGTTTTTT.

The gene calls are TRBV5-1 and TRBJ1-1, with D unresolved. Trimming pared 1 base from V and 1 base from J, leaving 11 bases between. Germline values: CDR1 SGHRS, CDR2 YFSETQ. The CDR3 is made up of 15 amino acids. CDR3 coding DNA: TGCGCCAGCAGCTTGTCAAGCATATCGAACACTGAAGCTTTCTTT. It translates to CASSLSSISNTEAFF.

This clonotype appeared many times. The V and J genes are TRBV7-2 and TRBJ2-3; D call uncertain. Germline values: CDR1 SGHTA, CDR2 FQGNSA. The V end lost 1 base, the J end lost 4 bases, and 12 bases lay between the germline ends. The CDR3 runs 15 residues. In DNA form, the CDR3 reads TGTGCCAGCAGCTTAGGGGGTGAAGGTCCAGATACGCAGTATTTT. It translates to CASSLGGEGPDTQYF.

This clonotype came up many times. The J gene is TRBJ2-7, the V gene TRBV7-9, with D tentatively TRBD1 (6 bases). Germline V lookup: CDR1 SEHNR, CDR2 FQNEAQ (reference sequence). CDR3 length equals 12 residues. Between the trimmed V and J ends, which lost 3 bases and 12 bases, there was a span of 15 bases. The CDR3 sequence is CASSFIQGPLYF. Here the CDR3 DNA reads TGTGCCAGCAGCTTCATCCAGGGGCCCTTGTACTTC.

The gene calls are TRBV7-9 and TRBJ2-1; 12 bases map to TRBD2. From germline, CDR1 is SEHNR and CDR2 FQNEAQ (reference sequence). This CDR3 region has 19 residues. Trimming took 4 bases from V and 7 from J; bases not matched to a gene: 17. The CDR3 protein is CASSYVPGLAGLKENEQFF. The CDR3 DNA sequence: TGTGCCAGCAGCTACGTCCCGGGACTAGCGGGTTTGAAAGAAAATGAGCAGTTCTTC.

This clonotype is medium-sized within its sample. CDR3 sequence reads: CASSPTDSSNYGYTF. The CDR3 DNA reads as TGTGCCAGCAGCCCAACGGACAGCTCTAACTATGGCTACACCTTC. The V and J genes are TRBV4-2 and TRBJ1-2, with TRBD1 as a possible D gene (6 bases). V was shortened by 4 bases and J by 0 bases, with 12 bases between the two germline ends. CDR1 and CDR2 (germline): LGHNA, YNFKEQ. The CDR3 length is 15 residues.

V and J are TRBV7-6 and TRBJ1-3; D gene uncertain. The CDR3 extends over 15 amino acids. Per the germline V gene, CDR1 is SGHVS and CDR2 is FNYEAQ. With 1 base removed from V and 0 bases from J, the gap between germline ends came to 7 bases. DNA of the CDR3: TGTGCCAGCAGCTTAGGGCCAATCTCTGGAAACACCATATATTTT. Protein product: CASSLGPISGNTIYF.

This clonotype was counted at least ten times. The chain uses TRBV20-1 and TRBJ2-7; 7 nucleotides agree with TRBD1. The J segment lost 7 bases and the V segment lost 4 bases, leaving 13 bases of the junction unmatched. Germline V gene sequence: CDR1 DFQATT, CDR2 SNEGSKA (reference sequence). This CDR3 region has 14 residues. The CDR3 DNA reads as TGCAGTGCTACAGGGCGCAGGGGGAGTTTTGAGCAGTACTTC. Amino acid sequence: CSATGRRGSFEQYF.

There are a few counts of this clonotype. This chain joins TRBV10-1 and TRBJ2-1, with 9 bases matching TRBD2. The trim removed 2 bases at V and 4 bases at J, leaving 3 bases unmatched. In germline, CDR1 is WNHNN, CDR2 SYGVQD (reference sequence). The CDR3 consists of 15 residues. This CDR3 reads CASSEASGAYNEQFF. CDR3 nucleotide sequence: TGCGCCAGCAGTGAGGCTAGCGGGGCTTACAATGAGCAGTTCTTC.

The chain combines TRBV7-2 with TRBJ1-1; 10 nucleotides match TRBD1. CDR1 is SGHTA, CDR2 FQGNSA, per germline. The CDR3 spans 18 residues. V gave up 2 bases and J gave up 0 bases; unmatched junction bases: 9. The chain's CDR3 is CASSLRGGTGALNTEAFF. The CDR3 nucleotides read TGTGCCAGCAGCTTACGCGGGGGGACAGGGGCACTGAACACTGAAGCTTTCTTT.

This clonotype rates as medium-sized. The rearrangement uses TRBV2 and TRBJ1-6; D call uncertain. This CDR3 has 16 residues. The germline gives CDR1 SNHLY, CDR2 FYNNEI. The V end was cut by 7 bases, the J end by 0 bases, with 13 bases between. The CDR3 loop is CASTSGGSSYNSPLHF. The DNA for the CDR3 is TGTGCCAGCACCTCCGGAGGGAGCTCCTATAATTCACCCCTCCACTTT.

The table lists this clonotype with many counts. The CDR3 coding sequence is TGCGCCAGCAGCTTCCAGAGCACAGATACGCAGTATTTT. Encoded protein: CASSFQSTDTQYF. The chain employs TRBV5-1 and TRBJ2-3; the D is unclear. Looked up from germline, CDR1 is SGHRS and CDR2 is YFSETQ. The CDR3 length is 13 residues. Between the trimmed V and J ends, which lost 2 bases and 0 bases, there was a span of 4 bases.

This clonotype was detected many times. This sequence joins TRBV20-1 and TRBJ2-1; 7 bases line up with TRBD2. In germline, CDR1 is DFQATT, CDR2 SNEGSKA (reference sequence). J was trimmed by 11 bases and V by 0 bases; bases with no gene match: 10. CDR3 length equals 14 residues. CDR3 in amino acids: CSARDLSSGRKQFF. DNA of the CDR3: TGCAGTGCTAGAGACCTTTCTAGCGGCCGGAAGCAGTTCTTC.

This clonotype was seen many times. The chain carries TRBV7-2 and TRBJ2-7, with 11 bases fitting TRBD2. Germline V gives CDR1 SGHTA, CDR2 FQGNSA. The CDR3 has 15 amino acids. Trimming removed 9 bases from V and 4 bases from J; junction bases left unmatched: 11. The DNA for the CDR3 is TGTGCCAGTAAGGTAGCGGGAGGGCCGAATTACGAGCAGTACTTC. This gives the protein CASKVAGGPNYEQYF.

This chain connects TRBV2 to TRBJ1-1, with 7 bases identical to TRBD1. The germline V gene encodes CDR1 SNHLY and CDR2 FYNNEI. With V trimmed by 3 bases and J by 9 bases, 7 bases remained unmatched. The CDR3 is made up of 13 amino acids. Here the CDR3 DNA reads TGTGCCAGCAGTGATGGTGGGACAGACCAAGCTTTCTTT. Translation gives CASSDGGTDQAFF.

This clonotype was recorded many times. V and J are TRBV7-2 and TRBJ2-5, with D hard to call. Trimming shortened V by 1 base and J by 4 bases, and 10 bases separated the two germline ends. CDR1 is SGHTA, CDR2 FQGNSA, per germline. The CDR3 is 14 amino acids. The CDR3 DNA is TGTGCCAGCAGCTTAGGACGGCACAGAGAGACCCAGTACTTC. It specifies CASSLGRHRETQYF.

This clonotype is labeled as medium-sized. J is TRBJ2-1 and V is TRBV21-1; TRBD2 reflects the table's D call only, with no check against the DNA. TRBV21-1 is noted as a pseudogene. The CDR3 runs 17 residues. The CDR3 here is CASSKESSGRSYNEQFF. The CDR3 nucleotides read TGTGCCAGCAGCAAAGAGAGTAGCGGGAGATCCTACAATGAGCAGTTCTTC.

This clonotype was detected a few times. The chain joins TRBV5-8 to TRBJ2-1; D not resolved. Germline V gene sequence: CDR1 SGHTS, CDR2 YDEGEE. V shed 0 bases and J shed 7 bases, with 8 bases lying between them. The CDR3 is 13 amino acids. CDR3 in amino acids: CASSLGPRNEQFF. Here the CDR3 DNA reads TGTGCCAGCAGCTTGGGACCTAGGAATGAGCAGTTCTTC. The full variable domain, in which reference TRBV5-8 and TRBJ2-1 provide the parts outside the CDR3, is EAGVTQSPTHLIKTRGQQATLRCSPISGHTSVYWYQQALGLGLQFLLWYDEGEERNRGNFPPRFSGRQFPNYSSELNVNALELEDSALYLCASSLGPRNEQFFGPGTRLTVL.

There are many counts of this clonotype. The rearrangement uses TRBV10-3 and TRBJ2-7; 15 bases fit TRBD2. This CDR3 region has 13 residues. Trimming removed 9 bases from V and 7 bases from J; junction bases left unmatched: 4. Germline assignment: CDR1 ENHRY and CDR2 SYGVKD. CDR3 coding DNA: TGTGCCATAGAAGGGACTAGCGGGAGGGAGCAGTACTTC. This encodes CAIEGTSGREQYF.

This chain links TRBV27 with TRBJ1-5; D not resolved. V was trimmed by 6 bases and J by 4 bases, leaving 7 bases between them. CDR3 size: 12 residues. Germline CDR1 MNHEY, CDR2 SMNVEV (reference sequence). The DNA of the CDR3 is TGTGCCAGCAGCAACGGGAATCAGCCCCAGCATTTT. Encoded protein: CASSNGNQPQHF.

This clonotype was detected many times. This chain uses TRBV7-2 with TRBJ2-3; D remains unclear. CDR1 is SGHTA, CDR2 FQGNSA, per germline. The ends were cut back, 0 bases at V and 5 bases at J, with 0 bases in the middle. The CDR3 runs 11 residues. In nucleotides, the CDR3 is TGTGCCAGCAGCTTAGCAGATACGCAGTATTTT. Translation gives CASSLADTQYF.

Relative to its sample, this clonotype is medium-sized. The J gene is TRBJ2-3, the V gene TRBV20-1, with TRBD2 matching over 10 bases. This CDR3 is built from 15 residues. CDR1 and CDR2 (germline): DFQATT, SNEGSKA (reference sequence). Trimming at V came to 2 bases and at J to 1 base, leaving 3 bases not matched to a gene. CDR3 protein: CSARTGTSGTDTQYF. The CDR3 coding sequence is TGCAGTGCTAGAACCGGGACTAGCGGCACAGATACGCAGTATTTT.

This clonotype was counted ten times or more. The chain uses TRBV20-1 and TRBJ1-3, with a possible D match to TRBD1 (5 bases). CDR1 is DFQATT, CDR2 SNEGSKA, per germline (reference sequence). V was shortened by 3 bases and J by 3 bases, with 12 bases between the two germline ends. The CDR3 spans 14 residues. The CDR3 reads CSASGGTSGNTIYF. In nucleotides, the CDR3 is TGCAGTGCTAGTGGGGGGACCAGTGGAAACACCATATATTTT.

This clonotype was observed a few times. The genes are TRBV6-5 and TRBJ2-3; tentatively, D is TRBD1 (5 bases). In germline, CDR1 is MNHEY, CDR2 SVGAGI. The CDR3 is 17 amino acids. V gave up 2 bases and J gave up 5 bases, with 20 bases separating them. The CDR3 DNA sequence: TGTGCCAGCAGTTACCGGGCGGTTAGGGGCGCGGAAGATACGCAGTATTTT. Translating gives CASSYRAVRGAEDTQYF.